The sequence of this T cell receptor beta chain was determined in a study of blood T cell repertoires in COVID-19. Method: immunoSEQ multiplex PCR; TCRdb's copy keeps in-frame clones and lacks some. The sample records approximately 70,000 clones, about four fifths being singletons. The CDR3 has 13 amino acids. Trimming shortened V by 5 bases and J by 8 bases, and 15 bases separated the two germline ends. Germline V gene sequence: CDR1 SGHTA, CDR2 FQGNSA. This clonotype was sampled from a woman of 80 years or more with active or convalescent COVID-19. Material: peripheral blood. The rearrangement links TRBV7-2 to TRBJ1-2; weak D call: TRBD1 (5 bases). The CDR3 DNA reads TGTGCCAGCAGCCTCCAAAGGGGAATAGGCTACACCTTC. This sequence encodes CASSLQRGIGYTF.